This TCR beta chain emerged from a study of T cell changes during pregnancy in multiple sclerosis. Assay: immunoSEQ multiplex PCR; the TCRdb copy retains only in-frame clones and omits some. The table has 30,000 to 50,000 clones, approximately 94% seen once; the top ten hold 0.3% to 0.4%. This clone was observed once. The TCR comes from a female donor with multiple sclerosis, enrolled in a pregnancy study. The starting material was CD4+ T cells from peripheral blood mononuclear cells, obtained after pregnancy.

The CDR3 loop is CASSLGQDYEQYF. The CDR3, as DNA: TGCGCCAGCAGCTTGGGACAGGACTACGAGCAGTACTTC. The chain joins TRBV5-1 to TRBJ2-7; possible D gene TRBD1, 6 bases. V was clipped by 0 bases and J by 3 bases, with 7 bases between them. The CDR3 sequence is 13 residues long. Germline CDR1 SGHRS, CDR2 YFSETQ.